This T cell receptor beta chain was found in a study of shared clonotypes between healthy human individuals. Study observations and caveats: Clonotype sharing among donors was expected to depend on sequencing depth. Investigators collected only blood, and repertoires in tissues likely differ. For naive CD4 cells, 5% to 6.5% of clonotypes were shared across several donors.

Assay used: immunoSEQ multiplex PCR; TCRdb lists only in-frame clones, some missing. The top ten clones hold more than 0.085% of a sample with 660,000 or so clones, 95% to 97% of them seen once. Germline V lookup: CDR1 MGHDK, CDR2 SYGVNS. The CDR3 covers 14 residues. V was pared by 6 bases and J by 3 bases, with 13 bases between. Details on this clone: Its target is not known.

It was CD45RO-negative cells, positively selected for CCR7, that made up naive CD8 cells, with terminally differentiated effector memory CD45RA+ cells excluded. This receptor was obtained from a woman aged 25 to 39 in good health. The sequencing input was naive CD8+ T cells sorted from blood. The chain has TRBV25-1 and TRBJ2-3, with D maybe TRBD2 (6 bases). This CDR3 reads CASSRLEGTDTQYF. CDR3 DNA: TGTGCCAGCAGCAGACTAGAAGGGACAGATACGCAGTATTTT.